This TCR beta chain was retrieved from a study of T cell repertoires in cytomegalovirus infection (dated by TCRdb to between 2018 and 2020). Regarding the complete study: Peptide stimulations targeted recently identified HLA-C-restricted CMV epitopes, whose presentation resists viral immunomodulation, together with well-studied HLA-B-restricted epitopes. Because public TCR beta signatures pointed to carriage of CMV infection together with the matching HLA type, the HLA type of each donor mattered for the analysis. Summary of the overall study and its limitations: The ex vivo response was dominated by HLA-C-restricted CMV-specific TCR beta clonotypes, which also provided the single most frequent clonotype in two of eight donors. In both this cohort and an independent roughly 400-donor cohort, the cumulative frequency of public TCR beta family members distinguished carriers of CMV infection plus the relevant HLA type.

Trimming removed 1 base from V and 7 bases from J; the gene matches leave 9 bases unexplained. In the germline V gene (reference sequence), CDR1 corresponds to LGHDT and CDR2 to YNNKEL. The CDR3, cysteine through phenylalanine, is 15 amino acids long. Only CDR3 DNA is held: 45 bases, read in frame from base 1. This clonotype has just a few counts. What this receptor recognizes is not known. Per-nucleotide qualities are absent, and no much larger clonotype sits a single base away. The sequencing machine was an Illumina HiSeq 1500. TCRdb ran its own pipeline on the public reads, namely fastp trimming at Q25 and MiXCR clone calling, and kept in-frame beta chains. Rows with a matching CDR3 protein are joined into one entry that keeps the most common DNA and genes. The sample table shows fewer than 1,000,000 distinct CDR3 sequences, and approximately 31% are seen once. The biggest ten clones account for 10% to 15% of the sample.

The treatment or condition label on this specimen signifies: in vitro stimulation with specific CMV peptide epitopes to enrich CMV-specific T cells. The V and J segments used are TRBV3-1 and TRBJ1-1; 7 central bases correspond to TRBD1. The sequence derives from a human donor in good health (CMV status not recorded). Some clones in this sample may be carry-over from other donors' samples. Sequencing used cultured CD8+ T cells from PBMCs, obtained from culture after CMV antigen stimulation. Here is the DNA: TGTGCCAGCAGCCAAGGGCCAGGGGGGACGGATGAAGCTTTCTTT. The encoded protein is CASSQGPGGTDEAFF.